Given below is one TCR beta chain in context. Libraries were prepared by immunoSEQ multiplex PCR; TCRdb keeps only in-frame clonotypes and omits some of them. The sample lists tens of thousands of clones; about 95% were seen once. In germline, CDR1 is MNHNS, CDR2 SASEGT. The junction had 8 bases not matched to a gene; V was cut back by 7 bases and J by 4 bases. This CDR3 region has 15 residues. This record belongs to a study of T cell changes during pregnancy in multiple sclerosis. The specimen was peripheral blood, collected in the second trimester of pregnancy. This sequence originates from a female donor with multiple sclerosis, enrolled in a pregnancy study. V gene TRBV6-1 combines with J gene TRBJ2-1; 9 bases match TRBD2. The CDR3, as DNA: TGTGCCAGCACCTCAAGCGGGAGGCTATACAATGAGCAGTTCTTC. Amino acid sequence: CASTSSGRLYNEQFF.